Following are 23 T cell receptor beta chains from one sample sequenced in a study of cytomegalovirus exposure and HLA in healthy donors. Primers included in the PCR were 60 Vbeta and 13 Jbeta primers. TCRdb's copy holds only in-frame clones and misses some; the assay was immunoSEQ multiplex PCR. Among about 82,000 clones listed, more than 50% were seen once. Sequenced sample: PBMCs. The receptors here all came from a woman aged 40 to 50 in good health and CMV-seropositive.

The gene calls are TRBV12-5 and TRBJ2-1; 8 bases fit TRBD1. Germline lookup yields CDR1 LGHNT and CDR2 FRNRAP. V lost 0 bases and J lost 9; bases outside the gene matches: 10. The CDR3 length is 16 residues. CDR3 region: CASGLVLWTGHSEQFF. The CDR3 nucleotides are TGTGCTAGTGGTTTGGTACTCTGGACAGGGCATAGTGAGCAGTTCTTC.

This chain uses TRBV7-8 with TRBJ1-6; TRBD1 matches 7 bases. The CDR3 has 13 residues. Germline-derived CDR1 and CDR2 are SGHVS and FQNEAQ. J gave up 16 bases and V 3 bases, and 9 bases lay outside the gene matches. The CDR3 DNA reads as TGTGCCAGCAGCTTTGGGACAGCCTACCTGCTCCACTTT. Translation gives CASSFGTAYLLHF.

This clone is deemed medium-sized. The chain employs TRBV5-5 and TRBJ2-3; tentatively, D is TRBD2 (7 bases). CDR1 SGHKS and CDR2 YYEKEE come from the germline V gene (reference sequence). Trimming removed 3 bases at V and 9 bases at J, with 8 bases between. This CDR3 has 11 residues. The CDR3 loop is CASSWGGTQYF. In DNA form, the CDR3 reads TGTGCCAGCAGCTGGGGGGGCACGCAGTATTTT.

The V gene is TRBV28, the J gene TRBJ1-2; TRBD1 matches at 7 bases. This CDR3 spans 12 amino acids. V lost 7 bases and J lost 5; bases outside the gene matches: 4. Germline V CDR1 and CDR2: MDHEN, SYDVKM. The chain's CDR3 is CASTTQGYGYTF. In DNA, the CDR3 is TGTGCCAGCACCACACAGGGGTATGGCTACACCTTC.

The chain joins TRBV7-9 to TRBJ2-2; a possible D gene is TRBD1 (6 bases). The CDR3 runs 17 residues. The V gene lost 0 bases and the J gene lost 4 bases, with 15 bases spanning the gap. From germline, CDR1 is SEHNR and CDR2 FQNEAQ (reference sequence). The CDR3 DNA reads as TGTGCCAGCAGCTTAGCGCGCGGACAGACCCCCACCGGGGAGCTGTTTTTT. Translating it yields CASSLARGQTPTGELFF.

The table lists this clone with a count of one. This sequence joins TRBV4-3 and TRBJ2-5; 10 positions match TRBD1. Trimming removed 2 bases from V and 3 bases from J; junction bases left unmatched: 6. CDR1 and CDR2 from the germline V gene are LGHNA and YSLEER. This CDR3 comprises 16 residues. CDR3: CASSQQTGGIEETQYF. CDR3 bases: TGCGCCAGCAGCCAACAGACAGGGGGCATTGAAGAGACCCAGTACTTC.

The chain couples TRBV4-2 to TRBJ1-5; no clear D gene. V gave up 2 bases and J gave up 1 base, with 12 bases separating them. The CDR3 length is 16 residues. The germline CDR1 and CDR2 sequences are LGHNA and YNFKEQ. CDR3 bases: TGTGCCAGCAGCCAATCGATAGAACCAAGCAATCAGCCCCAGCATTTT. Its translation is CASSQSIEPSNQPQHF.

This clone was seen more than once but under ten times. This rearrangement joins TRBV5-4 to TRBJ1-4, with D possibly matching TRBD1 (6 bases). Germline CDR1 reads SGHNT; CDR2 reads YYREEE (reference sequence). The length of the CDR3 is 15 residues. V lost 4 bases to trimming and J lost 2 bases, with 12 bases between them. CDR3: CASSTTGLTNEKLFF. The DNA of the CDR3 is TGTGCCAGCAGCACGACAGGTCTGACTAATGAAAAACTGTTTTTT.

The chain links TRBV10-3 to TRBJ1-1; a weak D match, TRBD1 (5 bases). With 4 bases removed from V and 2 bases from J, the gap between germline ends came to 17 bases. Germline-derived CDR1 and CDR2 are ENHRY and SYGVKD. The length of the CDR3 is 16 residues. Here the CDR3 DNA reads TGTGCCATCAGTGCCCGCACAGGTAGAAAAAACACTGAAGCTTTCTTT. This encodes CAISARTGRKNTEAFF.

This chain uses TRBV7-6 with TRBJ2-1; TRBD2 matches 8 bases. The CDR3 has 16 amino acids. Germline CDR1 SGHVS, CDR2 FNYEAQ. Unmatched junction bases numbered 9, after V lost 2 bases and J lost 6 bases. CDR3 DNA: TGTGCCAGCAGCTTAAGGGTCAGCGGGAGAGCCAATGAGCAGTTCTTC. This sequence encodes CASSLRVSGRANEQFF.

DNA of the CDR3: TGTGCCAGCAGCTTAGCCGACAGGGGCTATGGCTACACCTTC. Encoded protein: CASSLADRGYGYTF. The V and J genes are TRBV11-2 and TRBJ1-2; 8 bases line up with TRBD1. The CDR3 sequence is 14 residues long. CDR1 is SGHAT and CDR2 is FQNNGV in the germline V gene. The J segment lost 4 bases and the V segment lost 1 base, leaving 2 bases of the junction unmatched.

The rearrangement links TRBV28 to TRBJ2-6; a possible D gene is TRBD1 (6 bases). From germline, CDR1 is MDHEN and CDR2 SYDVKM. The V gene lost 5 bases and the J gene lost 0 bases, with 14 bases spanning the gap. CDR3 length: 17 amino acids. The CDR3 nucleotides read TGTGCCAGCAGTGATGCTCAGGGGTTCTCTGGGGCCAACGTCCTGACTTTC. Encoded protein: CASSDAQGFSGANVLTF.

This clone was seen more than once but under ten times. The V gene is TRBV4-3, the J gene TRBJ2-3; TRBD2 might be the D (6 bases). The V and J ends lost 4 bases and 1 base respectively, with 12 bases between them. This CDR3 comprises 15 residues. CDR1 is LGHNA, CDR2 YSLEER, per germline. The CDR3 sequence: CASSRVSGGTDTQYF. In nucleotides, the CDR3 is TGCGCCAGCAGCCGAGTTAGCGGAGGCACAGATACGCAGTATTTT.

This clone was observed a handful of times. This sequence joins TRBV11-2 and TRBJ2-2; D possibly corresponds to TRBD1 (5 bases). The germline V and J ends were trimmed by 4 bases and 6 bases, with 12 bases remaining between them. Looked up from germline, CDR1 is SGHAT and CDR2 is FQNNGV. This CDR3 contains 14 residues. The CDR3 spells CASSSDTVAGELFF. CDR3 coding DNA: TGTGCCAGCAGCTCGGACACGGTTGCCGGGGAGCTGTTTTTT. Together with reference TRBV11-2 and TRBJ2-2, the CDR3 gives the full variable domain: EAGVAQSPRYKIIEKRQSVAFWCNPISGHATLYWYQQILGQGPKLLIQFQNNGVVDDSQLPKDRFSAERLKGVDSTLKIQPAKLEDSAVYLCASSSDTVAGELFFGEGSRLTVL.

The genes are TRBV6-1 and TRBJ2-7, with D unresolved. The CDR3 extends over 13 amino acids. Trimming cost V 2 bases and J 5 bases, with 10 bases left between them. CDR1 and CDR2 (germline): MNHNS, SASEGT. CDR3 DNA sequence: TGTGCCAGCAGTGAACCCTATATCCACGAGCAGTACTTC. Amino acid sequence: CASSEPYIHEQYF.

This clone was recorded a few times. The chain carries TRBV13 and TRBJ2-2; a weak D match, TRBD2 (6 bases). Trimming cost V 4 bases and J 2 bases, with 11 bases left between them. The CDR3 runs to 15 residues. Germline V gene data show CDR1 as PRHDT and CDR2 as FYEKMQ (reference sequence). CDR3 amino acids: CASSYGRANTGELFF. CDR3 DNA: TGTGCCAGCAGCTACGGGAGAGCTAACACCGGGGAGCTGTTTTTT.

This clone was seen just once. V and J are TRBV6-5 and TRBJ2-1; 8 bases map to TRBD2. CDR1 MNHEY and CDR2 SVGAGI come from the germline V gene. The CDR3 is 14 residues long. V was clipped by 4 bases and J by 4 bases; unmatched bases: 3. This chain's CDR3 is CASSFTSGYNEQFF. In DNA, the CDR3 is TGTGCCAGCAGTTTTACTAGCGGATACAATGAGCAGTTCTTC.

V and J are TRBV28 and TRBJ1-5; a possible D gene is TRBD1 (6 bases). V was trimmed by 8 bases and J by 4 bases, leaving 9 bases between them. The CDR3 extends over 12 amino acids. The germline V gene has CDR1 MDHEN and CDR2 SYDVKM. For the CDR3, the DNA is TGTGCCAGCGATACAGGGAATCAGCCCCAGCATTTT. It is translated as CASDTGNQPQHF.

V and J are TRBV7-9 and TRBJ2-1; D is unclear. The V end lost 5 bases, the J end lost 1 base, and 12 bases lay between the germline ends. Looked up from germline, CDR1 is SEHNR and CDR2 is FQNEAQ (reference sequence). This CDR3 is built from 15 residues. The CDR3 bases are TGTGCCAGCAGCCCGCCCGGAGCATCCTACAATGAGCAGTTCTTC. Residues: CASSPPGASYNEQFF.

The chain couples TRBV6-6 to TRBJ1-1; 7 bases agree with TRBD1. Germline assignment: CDR1 MNHNY and CDR2 SVGAGI (reference sequence). This CDR3 comprises 14 residues. V was clipped by 6 bases and J by 2 bases; unmatched bases: 6. The CDR3 DNA reads TGTGCCAGCAGCCGAGGGGGCCTTAACACTGAAGCTTTCTTT. It yields the protein CASSRGGLNTEAFF.

The chain joins TRBV14 to TRBJ1-4; weak D call: TRBD1 (5 bases). This CDR3 region has 16 residues. V dropped 1 base and J dropped 4 bases, with 13 bases sitting between them. Germline assignment: CDR1 SGHDN and CDR2 FVKESK. CDR3 protein: CASSQGEGDFNEKLFF. In DNA form, the CDR3 reads TGTGCCAGCAGCCAAGGGGAAGGGGATTTTAATGAAAAACTGTTTTTT.

V usage is TRBV27 and J usage is TRBJ1-5; 12 bases match TRBD1. The CDR3 is made up of 20 amino acids. Losses at the gene ends were 1 base for V and 0 bases for J; bases not matched to a gene: 10. Germline CDR1 is MNHEY and CDR2 is SMNVEV (reference sequence). Here the CDR3 DNA reads TGTGCCAGCAGTTTATTAGGGACAGGGGGCTTTATTGGTAGCAATCAGCCCCAGCATTTT. Translating gives CASSLLGTGGFIGSNQPQHF.

CDR3 nucleotide sequence: TGTGCCAGCAGCGTAGCTCCGAGCCTCACAGATACGCAGTATTTT. Translating it yields CASSVAPSLTDTQYF. The chain recombines TRBV9 with TRBJ2-3; no clear D gene. Trimming shortened V by 0 bases and J by 2 bases, and 10 bases separated the two germline ends. Germline V gene sequence: CDR1 SGDLS, CDR2 YYNGEE. This CDR3 is built from 15 residues. Supplemented by reference TRBV9 and TRBJ2-3, the full variable domain reads DSGVTQTPKHLITATGQRVTLRCSPRSGDLSVYWYQQSLDQGLQFLIQYYNGEERAKGNILERFSAQQFPDLHSELNLSSLELGDSALYFCASSVAPSLTDTQYFGPGTRLTVL.